Listed here are 18 T cell receptor beta chains from one sample, sequenced in a study of blood T cell repertoires in COVID-19. This table comes from immunoSEQ multiplex PCR, and its TCRdb copy is limited to in-frame clones, with some not included. The sample shows tens of thousands of clones, 80% to 90% of them seen only once. Sequenced input: peripheral blood. These receptors were collected from an elderly man with acute or convalescent COVID-19.

The chain couples TRBV19 to TRBJ1-6; 10 bases map to TRBD1. There are 18 residues in the CDR3. J was trimmed by 0 bases and V by 2 bases; bases with no gene match: 4. Germline CDR1 reads LNHDA; CDR2 reads SQIVND (reference sequence). CDR3 sequence: CASSIRGQGSSYNSPLHF. The DNA for the CDR3 is TGTGCCAGTAGTATAAGGGGACAGGGGAGCTCCTATAATTCACCCCTCCACTTT.

The DNA for the CDR3 is TGTGCCAGCTCACCGCAGCAGGGTCCCAGGTCGAATGAAAAACTGTTTTTT. It is translated as CASSPQQGPRSNEKLFF. The chain joins TRBV18 to TRBJ1-4; D possibly corresponds to TRBD1 (5 bases). The V gene lost 3 bases and the J gene lost 5 bases, with 19 bases spanning the gap. Germline V gene sequence: CDR1 KGHSH, CDR2 LQKENI. The CDR3 extends over 17 amino acids.

The rearrangement joins TRBV7-9 to TRBJ1-2; TRBD1 agrees at 7 bases. The J segment lost 2 bases and the V segment lost 1 base, leaving 16 bases of the junction unmatched. Germline V CDR1 and CDR2: SEHNR, FQNEAQ (reference sequence). The CDR3 extends over 19 amino acids. The CDR3 spells CASSLEHSNGKQGNYGYTF. The CDR3 DNA reads as TGTGCCAGCAGCTTAGAACACTCGAATGGAAAACAGGGGAACTATGGCTACACCTTC.

The J gene is TRBJ2-7, the V gene TRBV6-5, with D tentatively TRBD1 (5 bases). This CDR3 contains 12 residues. Looked up from germline, CDR1 is MNHEY and CDR2 is SVGAGI. Trimming pared 2 bases from V and 4 bases from J, leaving 6 bases between. CDR3 nucleotides: TGTGCCAGCAGTTACCAGGGTTACGAGCAGTACTTC. It specifies CASSYQGYEQYF.

The CDR3 nucleotides are TGTGCCAGCACCACCGGGACTCCCAATGAAAAACTGTTTTTT. It codes for CASTTGTPNEKLFF. This chain uses TRBV2 with TRBJ1-4; perhaps TRBD1 as D (5 bases). The CDR3 has 14 amino acids. Between the trimmed V and J ends, which lost 7 bases and 5 bases, there was a span of 14 bases. CDR1 SNHLY and CDR2 FYNNEI come from the germline V gene.

The chain combines TRBV2 with TRBJ2-1, with D perhaps TRBD1 (6 bases). Germline lookup yields CDR1 SNHLY and CDR2 FYNNEI. The CDR3 is made up of 14 amino acids. V was cut by 2 bases and J by 7 bases, with 12 bases left in between. CDR3 sequence: CASSEQGNANEQFF. CDR3 DNA sequence: TGTGCCAGCAGTGAACAGGGGAACGCTAATGAGCAGTTCTTC.

The chain carries TRBV9 and TRBJ1-3; D remains ambiguous. The germline gives CDR1 SGDLS, CDR2 YYNGEE. Trimming cost V 4 bases and J 4 bases, with 12 bases left between them. This CDR3 has 14 residues. For the CDR3, the DNA is TGTGCCAGCAGCTCAGTGGAGACGGGAAACACCATATATTTT. Amino acids: CASSSVETGNTIYF. The complete variable domain, with remaining parts taken from reference TRBV9 and TRBJ1-3, reads DSGVTQTPKHLITATGQRVTLRCSPRSGDLSVYWYQQSLDQGLQFLIQYYNGEERAKGNILERFSAQQFPDLHSELNLSSLELGDSALYFCASSSVETGNTIYFGEGSWLTVV.

The chain recombines TRBV2 with TRBJ1-3; the D gene is possibly TRBD1 (6 bases). CDR3 length equals 15 residues. The germline CDR1 and CDR2 sequences are SNHLY and FYNNEI. V was trimmed by 2 bases and J by 2 bases, leaving 10 bases between them. This chain's CDR3 is CASSEQGSTGNTIYF. The CDR3 nucleotides are TGTGCCAGCAGTGAACAGGGGTCGACTGGAAACACCATATATTTT.

The chain links TRBV3-1 (or the pseudogene TRBV3-2) to TRBJ1-3, with D unclear. V was trimmed by 4 bases and J by 0 bases, leaving 7 bases between them. The CDR3 runs 14 residues. CDR1 and CDR2 (germline): LGHDT, YNNKEL (reference sequence). The CDR3 coding sequence is TGTGCCAGCAGCCTCACAACCTCTGGAAACACCATATATTTT. Amino acids: CASSLTTSGNTIYF.

The chain carries TRBV21-1 and TRBJ1-2; whether TRBD1, the table's D call, matches the DNA was not checked. TRBV21-1 is given as a pseudogene. The CDR3 is 15 amino acids. This CDR3 reads CASSPAGTGPYGYTF. The CDR3 DNA is TGTGCCAGCAGCCCGGCTGGGACAGGCCCCTATGGCTACACCTTC.

The chain carries TRBV5-1 and TRBJ1-2, with 9 bases lining up with TRBD1. J was trimmed by 4 bases and V by 3 bases; bases with no gene match: 4. This CDR3 has 14 residues. CDR1 and CDR2 (germline): SGHRS, YFSETQ. CDR3 loop: CASSSGTGIYGYTF. CDR3 in DNA: TGCGCCAGCAGCTCCGGGACAGGGATCTATGGCTACACCTTC.

This rearrangement joins TRBV5-3 to TRBJ1-2; 7 bases agree with TRBD1. TRBV5-3 is an open reading frame, and its role is uncertain. This CDR3 spans 13 amino acids. J lost 6 bases, V lost 6 bases, and 8 bases had no gene match. DNA for the CDR3: TGTGCCAGAAATTTCAGGACAGGCAATGGCTACACCTTC. Protein product: CARNFRTGNGYTF.

This chain uses TRBV18 with TRBJ1-2; maybe TRBD1 (6 bases). Trimming took off 4 bases at V and 6 bases at J, with 21 bases between the two ends. Per the germline V gene, CDR1 is KGHSH and CDR2 is LQKENI. The CDR3 contains 16 residues. The CDR3 sequence: CASSLPNDRFWNGYTF. Here the CDR3 DNA reads TGTGCCAGCTCACTCCCTAATGACAGGTTCTGGAATGGCTACACCTTC.

In this sample, this clone turned up a few times. The chain couples TRBV5-1 to TRBJ1-1; D not certain. CDR1 SGHRS and CDR2 YFSETQ come from the germline V gene. The CDR3 spans 14 residues. The V end was cut by 8 bases, the J end by 5 bases, with 19 bases between. The CDR3 protein is CASGLADLRTEAFF. CDR3 bases: TGCGCCAGTGGCCTAGCGGACCTTAGGACTGAAGCTTTCTTT.

The genes are TRBV6-5 and TRBJ1-1, with 7 bases lining up with TRBD1. Germline CDR1 is MNHEY and CDR2 is SVGAGI. The CDR3 is 14 amino acids. The ends lost 5 bases at V and 1 base at J; junction bases unmatched: 4. CDR3 protein: CASSTQGSNTEAFF. DNA of the CDR3: TGTGCCAGCAGTACACAGGGGTCGAACACTGAAGCTTTCTTT.

The chain is built from TRBV2 and TRBJ1-5; TRBD1 is a possible D gene (5 bases). Trimming removed 4 bases from V and 1 base from J, with 11 bases in between. This CDR3 is 15 amino acids long. Germline assignment: CDR1 SNHLY and CDR2 FYNNEI. The CDR3: CASSAQGRSNQPQHF. For the CDR3, the DNA is TGTGCCAGCAGTGCTCAGGGTAGGAGCAATCAGCCCCAGCATTTT.

The J gene is TRBJ1-3, the V gene TRBV5-6; TRBD1 agrees at 8 bases. The CDR3 is 16 residues long. CDR1 is SGHDT and CDR2 is YYEEEE in the germline V gene. The V and J ends lost 4 bases and 0 bases, in that order; junction bases with no gene match: 6. This chain's CDR3 is CASSPTGGFSGNTIYF. The CDR3 DNA reads TGTGCCAGCAGCCCTACAGGGGGGTTCTCTGGAAACACCATATATTTT. The full variable domain, its missing parts supplied by reference TRBV5-6 and TRBJ1-3, is DAGVTQSPTHLIKTRGQQVTLRCSPKSGHDTVSWYQQALGQGPQFIFQYYEEEERQRGNFPDRFSGHQFPNYSSELNVNALLLGDSALYLCASSPTGGFSGNTIYFGEGSWLTVV.

V is TRBV4-1 and J is TRBJ1-2, with 9 bases fitting TRBD1. This CDR3 spans 15 amino acids. V was pared by 5 bases and J by 4 bases, with 8 bases of the junction left unmatched. Per germline, CDR1 MGHRA and CDR2 YSYEKL. The DNA for the CDR3 is TGCGCCAGCAGCACCTCCGGGACAGGGTTCTATGGCTACACCTTC. Encoded protein: CASSTSGTGFYGYTF.